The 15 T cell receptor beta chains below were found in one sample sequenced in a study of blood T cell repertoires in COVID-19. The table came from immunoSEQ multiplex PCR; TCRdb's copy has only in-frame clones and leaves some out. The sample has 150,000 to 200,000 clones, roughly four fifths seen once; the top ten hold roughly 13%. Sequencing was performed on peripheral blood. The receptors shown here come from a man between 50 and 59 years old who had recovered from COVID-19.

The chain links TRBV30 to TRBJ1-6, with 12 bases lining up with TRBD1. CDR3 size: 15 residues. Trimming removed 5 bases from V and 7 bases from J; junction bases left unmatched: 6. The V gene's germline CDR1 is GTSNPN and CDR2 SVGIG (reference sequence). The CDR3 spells CAWAGTGGYNSPLHF. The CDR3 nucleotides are TGTGCCTGGGCCGGGACAGGGGGCTACAATTCACCCCTCCACTTT.

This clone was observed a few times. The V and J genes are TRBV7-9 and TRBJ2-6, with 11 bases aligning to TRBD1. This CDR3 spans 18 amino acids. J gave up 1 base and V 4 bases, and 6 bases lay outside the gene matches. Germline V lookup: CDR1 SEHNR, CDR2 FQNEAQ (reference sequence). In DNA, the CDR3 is TGTGCCAGCAGCTGGTGGACAGGGGGCGCGTCTGGGGCCAACGTCCTGACTTTC. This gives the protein CASSWWTGGASGANVLTF.

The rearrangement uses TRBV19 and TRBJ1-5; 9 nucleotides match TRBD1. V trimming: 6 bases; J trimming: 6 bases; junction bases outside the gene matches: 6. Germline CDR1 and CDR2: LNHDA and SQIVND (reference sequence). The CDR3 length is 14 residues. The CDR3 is CASRLRDRAQPQHF. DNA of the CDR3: TGTGCCAGTAGGTTGCGGGACAGGGCTCAGCCCCAGCATTTT.

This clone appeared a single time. CDR3 DNA sequence: TGTGCCTGGAGTGTACCCTGGGAGGTGAACACTGAAGCTTTCTTT. Residues: CAWSVPWEVNTEAFF. The chain recombines TRBV30 with TRBJ1-1; D unclear. With 0 bases removed from V and 0 bases from J, the gap between germline ends came to 11 bases. The CDR3 spans 15 residues. CDR1 is GTSNPN, CDR2 SVGIG, per germline (reference sequence).

CDR3 nucleotide sequence: TGTGCCAGCAGCCCGAACCAGGGGACGAGCAATCAGCCCCAGCATTTT. Translating gives CASSPNQGTSNQPQHF. V is TRBV28 and J is TRBJ1-5, with TRBD1 as a possible D gene (6 bases). The length of the CDR3 is 16 residues. CDR1 MDHEN and CDR2 SYDVKM come from the germline V gene. The V and J ends lost 6 bases and 1 base respectively, with 16 bases between them. Combining the CDR3 with reference TRBV28 and TRBJ1-5 gives the whole variable domain DVKVTQSSRYLVKRTGEKVFLECVQDMDHENMFWYRQDPGLGLRLIYFSYDVKMKEKGDIPEGYSVSREKKERFSLILESASTNQTSMYLCASSPNQGTSNQPQHFGDGTRLSIL.

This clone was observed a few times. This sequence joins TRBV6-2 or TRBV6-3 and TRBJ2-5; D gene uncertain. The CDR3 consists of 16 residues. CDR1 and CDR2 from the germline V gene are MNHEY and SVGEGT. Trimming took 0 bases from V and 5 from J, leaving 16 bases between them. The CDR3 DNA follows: TGTGCCAGCAGTTACTCCTTTGTTGGTGCGCTGGAGACCCAGTACTTC. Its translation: CASSYSFVGALETQYF.

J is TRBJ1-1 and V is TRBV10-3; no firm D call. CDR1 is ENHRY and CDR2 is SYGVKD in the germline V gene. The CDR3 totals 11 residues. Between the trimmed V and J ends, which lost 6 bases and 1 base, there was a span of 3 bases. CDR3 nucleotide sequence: TGTGCCATCAGCCAGAACACTGAAGCTTTCTTT. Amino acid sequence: CAISQNTEAFF.

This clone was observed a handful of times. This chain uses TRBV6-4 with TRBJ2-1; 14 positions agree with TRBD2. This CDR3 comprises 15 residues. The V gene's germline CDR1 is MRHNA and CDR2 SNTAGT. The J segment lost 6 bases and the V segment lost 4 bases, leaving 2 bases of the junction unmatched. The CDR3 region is CASSGGTSGSNEQFF. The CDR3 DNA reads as TGTGCCAGCAGTGGCGGGACTAGCGGGAGCAATGAGCAGTTCTTC.

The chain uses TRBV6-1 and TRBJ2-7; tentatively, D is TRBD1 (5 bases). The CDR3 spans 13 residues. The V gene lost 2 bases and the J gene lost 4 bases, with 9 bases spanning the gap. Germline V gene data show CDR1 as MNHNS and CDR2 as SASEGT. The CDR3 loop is CASSERGWYEQYF. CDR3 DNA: TGTGCCAGCAGTGAAAGGGGTTGGTACGAGCAGTACTTC.

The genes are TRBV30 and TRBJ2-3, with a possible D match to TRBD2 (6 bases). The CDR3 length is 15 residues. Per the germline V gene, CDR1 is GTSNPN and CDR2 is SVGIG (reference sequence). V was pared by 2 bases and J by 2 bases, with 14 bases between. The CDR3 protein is CAWSFRASATDTQYF. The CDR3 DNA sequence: TGTGCCTGGAGTTTTCGGGCTAGCGCCACAGATACGCAGTATTTT.

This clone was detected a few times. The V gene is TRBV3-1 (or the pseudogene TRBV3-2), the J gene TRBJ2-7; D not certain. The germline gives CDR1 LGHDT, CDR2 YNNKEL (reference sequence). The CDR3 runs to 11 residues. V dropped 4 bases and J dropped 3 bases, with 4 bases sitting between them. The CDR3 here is CASSLYYEQYF. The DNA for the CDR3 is TGTGCCAGCAGCCTCTACTACGAGCAGTACTTC.

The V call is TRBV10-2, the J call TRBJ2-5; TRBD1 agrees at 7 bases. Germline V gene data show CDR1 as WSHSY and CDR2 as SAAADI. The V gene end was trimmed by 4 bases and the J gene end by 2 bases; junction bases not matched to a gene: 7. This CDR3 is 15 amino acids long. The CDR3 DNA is TGCGCCAGCAGTGCCTCGGCAGGGGGTCAAGAGACCCAGTACTTC. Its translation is CASSASAGGQETQYF.

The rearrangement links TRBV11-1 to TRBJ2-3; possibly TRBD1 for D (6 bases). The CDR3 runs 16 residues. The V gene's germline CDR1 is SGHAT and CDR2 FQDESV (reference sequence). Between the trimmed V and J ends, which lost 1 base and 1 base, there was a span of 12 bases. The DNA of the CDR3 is TGTGCCAGCAGCTTAGGTGGGGGCCGGGGCACAGATACGCAGTATTTT. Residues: CASSLGGGRGTDTQYF.

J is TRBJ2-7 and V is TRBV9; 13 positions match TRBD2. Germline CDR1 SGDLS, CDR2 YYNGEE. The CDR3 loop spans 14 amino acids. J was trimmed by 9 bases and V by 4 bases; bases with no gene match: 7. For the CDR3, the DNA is TGTGCCAGCAGCCCGGGGACTAGCGGGGCCAGGCAGTACTTC. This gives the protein CASSPGTSGARQYF.

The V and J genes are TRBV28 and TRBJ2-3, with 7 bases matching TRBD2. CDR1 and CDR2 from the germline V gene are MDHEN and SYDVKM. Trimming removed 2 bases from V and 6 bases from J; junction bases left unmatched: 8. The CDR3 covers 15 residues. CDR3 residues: CASSLPLAGADTQYF. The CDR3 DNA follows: TGTGCCAGCAGTTTACCTCTTGCGGGAGCGGATACGCAGTATTTT.